The T cell receptor beta chain described here comes from a study of shared clonotypes between healthy human individuals. A note on this clone: What it binds is unknown.

In replicate PCRs of sorted subsets, approximately 200 ng DNA, roughly 27,000 T cell genomes, was used. Data came from immunoSEQ multiplex PCR; TCRdb stores just in-frame clones and leaves some out. The top ten clones hold around 0.38% of a sample with approximately 1.5 million clones, approximately 98.5% of them seen once. This CDR3 has 14 amino acids. The germline V gene encodes CDR1 SGHRS and CDR2 YFSETQ. J gave up 6 bases and V 0 bases, and 3 bases lay outside the gene matches. Study observations and caveats: Naive CD4 clonotypes overlapped across a few donors at roughly 4.5%. Donors were few, which limited the genetic and exposure-history diversity represented. Clonotypes shared by all four sorted-subset donors had higher generation probabilities than non-shared clonotypes.

The gene calls are TRBV5-1 and TRBJ1-5, with 7 positions matching TRBD1. Sequenced sample: naive CD4+ T cells sorted from blood. Documented subset: CD45RA+ positively selected. The clonotype originates from a man aged 25 to 40 in good health. The DNA for the CDR3 is TGCGCCAGCAGCTTGGGGGGACAGACTCAGCCCCAGCATTTT. As protein: CASSLGGQTQPQHF.